This is a list of T cell receptor beta chains from one sample in a study of CD8+CD57+ T cells in acquired aplastic anemia. Each CDR3 protein is one row after TCRdb ran MiXCR on the reads. The table has 400,000 to 600,000 distinct CDR3 sequences, roughly a third seen once; the top ten hold around 0.82%. Sequencing used sorted CD4+, CD8+, or CD8+CD57+ T cells (not recorded which) from PBMCs. Every receptor here comes from a human donor with aplastic anemia. Both conserved end residues are part of each CDR3. The D gene is left open where the match is weak. Size tells how often a clone was seen (once, few, many) or the class of an expanded clone, and some rows leave it out.

d_call	v_call	clone_size	cdr3_aa
TRBD1	TRBV28	few	CASSSGTGVNYGYTF
TRBD1	TRBV4-1	-	CASSQPTGRGEKLFF
-	TRBV9	few	CASSVASSLSYEQYF
-	TRBV20-1	few	CSVHSGSSTDTQYF
-	TRBV12-3/TRBV12-4	many	CASSLQGMGEQYF
-	TRBV10-3	few	CAISDWGTEAFF
TRBD2	TRBV2	few	CASNPSGSTDTQYF
-	TRBV3-1	few	CASSQDTAVQPQHF
-	TRBV2	-	CASRVGTQQTGELFF
TRBD2	TRBV5-4	few	CASSLGTSGRIQETQYF
-	TRBV20-1	many	CSAQGRTTYEQYF
TRBD2	TRBV10-3	few	CAISDAGTSGRYQETQYF
TRBD1	TRBV24-1	once	CATSESTGGSVKQFF
-	TRBV18	-	CASSLQDAGNTIYF
-	TRBV19	many	CASRDTTRGEAFF
-	TRBV18	few	CASSPDRSGSPLHF
-	TRBV11-2	few	CASSPKGQGSNSPLHF
-	TRBV12-3/TRBV12-4	-	CASSWGGRSGYTF
TRBD1	TRBV25-1	-	CASSLPGQGEEKLFF
TRBD1	TRBV19	many	CASSPRDRGEQFF
-	TRBV2	-	CASSEALGKKETQYF
-	TRBV30	-	CAWSVSLVLLYNSPLHF
TRBD1	TRBV5-6	-	CARSPDREAGNTIYF
TRBD1	TRBV24-1	-	CATSDPGQGSYTF
TRBD1	TRBV29-1	few	CSVACRGPYEQYF
-	TRBV7-7	many	CGTGGNQPQHF
TRBD1	TRBV5-5	many	CASRHRQGGFFDGYTF
TRBD1	TRBV29-1	few	CSADHTGENYGYTF
TRBD1	TRBV5-1	many	CASSPGTGKAFF
-	TRBV7-9	-	CASERQMNTEAFF
TRBD2	TRBV5-1	few	CASSPTPRTSGMQETQYF
-	TRBV5-6	few	CASSDSRDGNYGYTF
TRBD1	TRBV28	-	CASSLGGTGGSSPLHF
-	TRBV10-3	-	CASRPAGNTGELFF
-	TRBV30	-	CAWSPGQGGYTF